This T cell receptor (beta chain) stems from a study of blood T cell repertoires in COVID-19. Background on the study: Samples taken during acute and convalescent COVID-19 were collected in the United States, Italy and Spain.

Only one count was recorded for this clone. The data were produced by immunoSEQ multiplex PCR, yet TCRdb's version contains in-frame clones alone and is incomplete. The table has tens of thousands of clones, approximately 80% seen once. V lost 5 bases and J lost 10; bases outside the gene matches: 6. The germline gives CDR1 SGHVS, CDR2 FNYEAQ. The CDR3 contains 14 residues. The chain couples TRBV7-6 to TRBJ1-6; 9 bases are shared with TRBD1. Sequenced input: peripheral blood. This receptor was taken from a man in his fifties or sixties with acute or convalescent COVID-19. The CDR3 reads CASSKGQGGSPLHF. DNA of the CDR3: TGTGCCAGCAGCAAGGGACAGGGAGGCTCACCCCTCCACTTT.